This entry concerns a single T cell receptor (beta chain). Its antigen is still unknown. The sample belongs to a study of T cell responses to AZD1222 COVID-19 vaccine. As for the study in general: Pooling covered second doses at about 4 or about 12 weeks.

Deletions cut 6 bases from V and 7 bases from J, with 22 bases between. The CDR3 runs to 14 residues. The germline gives CDR1 SQVTM, CDR2 ANQGSEA. TCRdb's copy holds only in-frame clones and misses some; the assay was immunoSEQ multiplex PCR. The data contain some 96,000 clones, about nine tenths of them singletons. Findings of the study overall: The reported proportion of spike-specific TCRs targeting unmutated variant regions was nearly half. White British people made up most donors, females outnumbered males, and clonal diversity was possibly underestimated.

This receptor was obtained from an adult in good health. The sequences come from peripheral blood, collected on day 0 of AZD1222 vaccination. This chain connects TRBV29-1 to TRBJ2-7, with a weak D call TRBD2 (6 bases). CDR3 bases: TGCAGCGTGAGTTCTTTCGGAGGGCCGAATGAGCAGTACTTC. Translated: CSVSSFGGPNEQYF.